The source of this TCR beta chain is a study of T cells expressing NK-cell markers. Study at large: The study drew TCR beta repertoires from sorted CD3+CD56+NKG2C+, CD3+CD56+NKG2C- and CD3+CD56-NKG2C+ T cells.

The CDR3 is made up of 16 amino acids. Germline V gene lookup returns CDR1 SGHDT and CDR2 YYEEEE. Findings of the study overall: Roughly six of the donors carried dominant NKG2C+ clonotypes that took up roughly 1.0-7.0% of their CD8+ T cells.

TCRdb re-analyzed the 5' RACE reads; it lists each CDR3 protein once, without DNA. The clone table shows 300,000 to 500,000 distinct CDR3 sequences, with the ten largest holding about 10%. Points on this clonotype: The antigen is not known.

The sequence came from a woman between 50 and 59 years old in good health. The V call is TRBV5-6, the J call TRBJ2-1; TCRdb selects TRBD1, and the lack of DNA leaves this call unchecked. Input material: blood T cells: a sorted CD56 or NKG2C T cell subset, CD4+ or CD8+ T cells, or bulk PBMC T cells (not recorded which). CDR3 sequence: CASSFFGGDRFVEQFF.